This T cell receptor (beta chain) was obtained from a study of cytomegalovirus exposure and HLA in healthy donors. On the study more broadly: A prior study identified 117 million unique TCR beta sequences from roughly 180 million T cells.

Trimming took 0 bases from V and 0 from J; bases not matched to a gene: 2. The CDR3 extends over 15 amino acids. Looked up from germline, CDR1 is GTSNPN and CDR2 is SVGIG (reference sequence). With 60 Vbeta and 13 Jbeta primers, the PCR was carried out. In the study's own analysis: Approximately 9.9 million shared chains were among the about 80 million unique TCR beta chains that a later analysis counted. Measured with immunoSEQ multiplex PCR; TCRdb has only the in-frame clones, and not every one. That table furnishes V, J and clone size, whereas the DNA furnished D and trimming. Here the sample spans 76,000 or so clones, roughly two thirds being singletons.

J is TRBJ2-4 and V is TRBV30; 7 bases fit TRBD2. The receptor was derived from a woman between 40 and 50 years old in good health and CMV-seropositive. What was sequenced was PBMCs. In DNA form, the CDR3 reads TGTGCCTGGAGTGTGGGCGGGGGAGCCAAAAACATTCAGTACTTC. As protein: CAWSVGGGAKNIQYF.